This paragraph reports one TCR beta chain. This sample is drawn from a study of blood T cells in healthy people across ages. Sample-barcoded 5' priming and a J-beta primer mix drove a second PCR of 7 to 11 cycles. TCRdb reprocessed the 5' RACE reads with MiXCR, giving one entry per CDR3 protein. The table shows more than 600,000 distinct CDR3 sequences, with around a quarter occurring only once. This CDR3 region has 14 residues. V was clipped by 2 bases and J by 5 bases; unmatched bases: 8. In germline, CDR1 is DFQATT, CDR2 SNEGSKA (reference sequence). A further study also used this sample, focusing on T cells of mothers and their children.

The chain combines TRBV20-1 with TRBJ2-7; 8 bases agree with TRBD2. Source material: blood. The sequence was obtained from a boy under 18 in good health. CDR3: CSARTGTSFDEQYF. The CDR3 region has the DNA TGCAGTGCTAGAACCGGGACTAGTTTTGACGAGCAGTACTTC.